This T cell receptor (beta chain) was sequenced for a study of blood T cell repertoires in COVID-19. Study at large: Material from acute and convalescent COVID-19 was sourced from the United States, Italy and Spain. PBMCs, B-cell-depleted T cells, or T cells provided the cDNA or gDNA that made up the material.

In the source study's methods: Amplification from reference gene primers served as the basis for estimated nucleated cell counts. Profiling relied on immunoSEQ multiplex PCR, and the TCRdb table lists in-frame clones only, not all of them. The V and J calls and the clone size are those of that table, but D and trimming were determined from the DNA. The table has about 160,000 clones, over 90% seen once. Germline V gene lookup returns CDR1 ENHRY and CDR2 SYGVKD. Between the trimmed V and J ends, which lost 6 bases and 2 bases, there was a span of 14 bases. This CDR3 has 15 residues. Seattle's enrolled individuals joined amid active infection and were then monitored longitudinally.

Sequences were obtained from peripheral blood. The V gene is TRBV10-3, the J gene TRBJ2-1; tentative D call: TRBD1 (5 bases). The receptor was derived from a woman in her sixties with COVID-19, enrolled during active disease. The CDR3 spells CAIRSSTVTYNEQFF. CDR3 DNA: TGTGCCATCAGAAGTTCGACAGTTACCTACAATGAGCAGTTCTTC.